This T cell receptor (beta chain) was retrieved from a study of cytomegalovirus exposure and HLA in healthy donors. Study results and caveats: For most TCR sequences rarity was the rule, although some public TCRs occurred in many donors. In a later analysis, TCR beta V- and J-gene trimming was associated with a missense DCLRE1C variant. An observed cluster of highly shared sequence variants was recorded as a likely sequencing artifact.

To note about this clone: Its antigen is undetermined.

Vbeta (60) and Jbeta (13) primers were used in the PCR. Per the authors' pipeline: A later analysis tallied approximately 78 million unique TCR beta chains, around 9.9 million of them shared. The table came from immunoSEQ multiplex PCR; TCRdb's copy has only in-frame clones and leaves some out. The D gene and trimming were derived from the DNA, and the V and J assignments and clone size from that table. The sample contains 75,000 to 85,000 clones, about three quarters of which appear only once. Germline CDR1 and CDR2: SGHNT and YYREEE (reference sequence). The CDR3 extends over 17 amino acids. Trimming took 0 bases from V and 4 from J; bases not matched to a gene: 9.

Sequencing was carried out using PBMCs. The chain joins TRBV5-4 to TRBJ1-1, with 10 bases aligning to TRBD1. The TCR sequence derives from a male donor in good health and CMV-seronegative. As DNA, the CDR3 is TGTGCCAGCAGCTTGGCGACAGGGGGCGCTGGGGGCACTGAAGCTTTCTTT. It specifies CASSLATGGAGGTEAFF. Together with reference TRBV5-4 and TRBJ1-1, the CDR3 gives the full variable domain: ETGVTQSPTHLIKTRGQQVTLRCSSQSGHNTVSWYQQALGQGPQFIFQYYREEENGRGNFPPRFSGLQFPNYSSELNVNALELDDSALYLCASSLATGGAGGTEAFFGQGTRLTVV.